Given below is one T cell receptor (beta chain) in context. Original analysis: Estimates of nucleated cell counts were drawn from the amplification of reference gene primers. Data came from immunoSEQ multiplex PCR; TCRdb stores just in-frame clones and leaves some out. The D gene and trimming were derived from the DNA, and the V and J assignments and clone size from that table. Seen here are 94,000 or so clones, roughly 84% observed once, and the top ten hold around a quarter. This sample stems from a study of blood T cell repertoires in COVID-19. For the study at large: Acute and convalescent COVID-19 samples came from the United States, Italy and Spain. Nucleic acid was either cDNA or gDNA, and it came from T cells, B-cell-depleted T cells, or PBMCs.

Germline-derived CDR1 and CDR2 are SGHKS and YYEKEE (reference sequence). CDR3 length equals 18 residues. The germline V and J ends were trimmed by 6 bases and 0 bases, with 24 bases remaining between them. The TCR comes from a man between 60 and 75 years old with acute or convalescent COVID-19. The chain recombines TRBV5-5 with TRBJ1-1; D might be TRBD1 (6 bases). Sequenced: peripheral blood. DNA of the CDR3: TGTGCCAGCAACTACGCCCATCAGGGGACACTCATGAACACTGAAGCTTTCTTT. Amino acid sequence: CASNYAHQGTLMNTEAFF.